Listed here are 28 T cell receptor beta chains from one sample, sequenced in a study of molecular identifiers for immune sequencing clone quantification. Using its own MiXCR run on the PCR reads, TCRdb lists one record per CDR3 protein. The profile shows roughly 320,000 distinct CDR3 sequences, roughly 23% of them singletons. Specimen: naive CD8+ T cells from blood, with Jurkat cell RNA spiked in. Specified subset: FACS-sorted CD8+CD4-CCR7+CD45RA+ naive T cells. These receptors were obtained from a human donor in good health. Some libraries in this study had Jurkat cell RNA spiked in.

The count of this clonotype is one. A much larger clonotype is one base distant, so this may be a read error. The CDR3 is CASSLFAGTGQPQHF. The CDR3 DNA sequence: TGTGCCAGCAGCTTATTCGCGGGAACAGGACAGCCCCAGCATTTT. This rearrangement joins TRBV7-8 to TRBJ1-5, with D possibly matching TRBD1 (5 bases). The germline V and J ends were trimmed by 2 bases and 7 bases, with 15 bases remaining between them. There are 15 residues in the CDR3. Germline values: CDR1 SGHVS, CDR2 FQNEAQ.

In this sample, this clonotype turned up many times. This sequence joins TRBV5-4 and TRBJ1-4; 11 bases line up with TRBD1. J was trimmed by 8 bases and V by 5 bases; bases with no gene match: 5. This CDR3 is 14 amino acids long. The V gene's germline CDR1 is SGHNT and CDR2 YYREEE (reference sequence). Written as DNA, the CDR3 is TGTGCCAGCAGAGACCGGGACAGGGGGGAAAAACTGTTTTTT. Residues: CASRDRDRGEKLFF.

The chain combines TRBV9 with TRBJ2-7; D unresolved. Trimming shortened V by 0 bases and J by 2 bases, and 9 bases separated the two germline ends. This CDR3 spans 14 amino acids. Germline CDR1 is SGDLS and CDR2 is YYNGEE. The CDR3 nucleotides are TGTGCCAGCAGCGTAGCTGGGAACCCCTACGAGCAGTACTTC. As protein: CASSVAGNPYEQYF.

This clonotype was found a few times. The gene calls are TRBV11-2 and TRBJ2-7; unclear D gene. Trimming took 5 bases from V and 7 from J, leaving 9 bases between them. The CDR3 runs 11 residues. Germline V CDR1 and CDR2: SGHAT, FQNNGV. Here the CDR3 DNA reads TGTGCCAGCAGCCACGCGGAGGAGCAGTACTTC. Encoded protein: CASSHAEEQYF.

This clonotype has more than one count but fewer than ten. The V gene is TRBV7-9, the J gene TRBJ2-1; TRBD2 might be the D (6 bases). Trimming removed 4 bases at V and 3 bases at J, with 13 bases between. This CDR3 region has 15 residues. From germline, CDR1 is SEHNR and CDR2 FQNEAQ (reference sequence). The CDR3 sequence: CASSSGDSFYNEQFF. The CDR3 DNA sequence: TGTGCCAGCAGCTCCGGGGACTCGTTCTACAATGAGCAGTTCTTC.

The CDR3 is CASSLGQENSPLHF. The DNA of the CDR3 is TGTGCCAGCAGCCTCGGACAGGAAAATTCACCCCTCCACTTT. The chain has TRBV7-2 and TRBJ1-6; 7 bases line up with TRBD1. V was pared by 5 bases and J by 7 bases, with 5 bases of the junction left unmatched. The CDR3 consists of 14 residues. In germline, CDR1 is SGHTA, CDR2 FQGNSA.

This clonotype was seen many times. This chain links TRBV7-6 with TRBJ2-2; D unclear. This CDR3 region has 13 residues. Trimming removed 5 bases from V and 6 bases from J, with 10 bases in between. Germline CDR1 and CDR2: SGHVS and FNYEAQ. CDR3 in amino acids: CASSLEVAGELFF. The DNA of the CDR3 is TGTGCCAGCAGCCTGGAAGTGGCCGGGGAGCTGTTTTTT.

J is TRBJ2-7 and V is TRBV27; D perhaps matches TRBD1 (6 bases). Trimming pared 4 bases from V and 6 bases from J, leaving 10 bases between. The CDR3 runs to 12 residues. Germline assignment: CDR1 MNHEY and CDR2 SMNVEV (reference sequence). CDR3 DNA sequence: TGTGCCAGCAGTTCCCCAGGGGCCGAGCAGTACTTC. Its translation is CASSSPGAEQYF.

V and J are TRBV7-9 and TRBJ2-7; TRBD1 matches at 7 bases. The germline V gene has CDR1 SEHNR and CDR2 FQNEAQ (reference sequence). This CDR3 is built from 14 residues. With 5 bases clipped from V and 6 bases from J, the junction kept 10 bases outside the gene matches. The CDR3 nucleotides are TGTGCCAGCAGCCCAGGGGACAGCTTCTGCGAGCAGTACTTC. The encoded protein is CASSPGDSFCEQYF.

Many counts were recorded for this clonotype. The rearrangement joins TRBV12-3 or TRBV12-4 to TRBJ2-1, with 8 positions matching TRBD2. CDR3 size: 14 residues. The trim removed 3 bases at V and 6 bases at J, leaving 4 bases unmatched. The CDR3: CASSLGTSSNEQFF. CDR3 nucleotides: TGTGCCAGCAGTTTGGGGACTAGTAGCAATGAGCAGTTCTTC.

A few counts support this clonotype. The chain couples TRBV29-1 to TRBJ2-3; D is ambiguous. The CDR3 has 12 amino acids. The V end lost 4 bases, the J end lost 4 bases, and 9 bases lay between the germline ends. CDR1 is SQVTM, CDR2 ANQGSEA, per germline. In DNA, the CDR3 is TGCAGCGTTGGCTTGGCCCCAGATACGCAGTATTTT. Its protein product is CSVGLAPDTQYF.

Turning to this clonotype: A much larger clonotype is one base distant, so this may be a read error. The conserved phenylalanine or tryptophan is not found at the CDR3 terminus, so this likely reflects a read error. The chain uses TRBV4-3 and TRBJ2-3; possible D gene TRBD1, 5 bases. Trimming shortened V by 2 bases and J by 5 bases, and 14 bases separated the two germline ends. The CDR3 has 15 amino acids. Germline V gene lookup returns CDR1 LGHNA and CDR2 YSLEER. The CDR3 bases are TGCGCCAGCAGCCAAAACCCCCGGACAAAAGATACGCAGTATTTA. Its translation: CASSQNPRTKDTQYL.

With respect to this clonotype: A much larger clone differs from this one at a single base, so this may be a read error. This chain joins TRBV28 and TRBJ2-7; 11 nucleotides align to TRBD2. Germline values: CDR1 MDHEN, CDR2 SYDVKM. The trim removed 4 bases at V and 6 bases at J, leaving 8 bases unmatched. The CDR3 is 15 residues long. The CDR3 spells CASSSVRLAGSEQYF. CDR3 coding DNA: TGTGCCAGCAGTTCCGTCCGACTAGCGGGAAGCGAGCAGTACTTC.

Details on this clonotype: The junction does not match germline at one end; this may be a read error. The chain has TRBV4-1 and TRBJ2-3; D is perhaps TRBD2 (5 bases). CDR1 and CDR2 (germline): MGHRA, YSYEKL. The CDR3 is 16 residues long. CDR3 DNA: TGCGCCAGCAGCCCCGGGCGGCGGAGCGGCACAGATACGAAGTATTTT. The encoded protein is CASSPGRRSGTDTKYF.

This clonotype was seen at least ten times. The chain recombines TRBV7-9 with TRBJ1-5; D possibly corresponds to TRBD1 (6 bases). This CDR3 comprises 14 residues. Trimming took off 3 bases at V and 4 bases at J, with 10 bases between the two ends. Germline V lookup: CDR1 SEHNR, CDR2 FQNEAQ (reference sequence). CDR3 residues: CASSLTGPNQPQHF. Written as DNA, the CDR3 is TGTGCCAGCAGCTTGACAGGCCCTAATCAGCCCCAGCATTTT.

The CDR3 loop reads CASSPPYRDTEAFF. The DNA for the CDR3 is TGTGCCAGCAGCCCGCCTTATCGGGACACTGAAGCTTTCTTT. The chain joins TRBV5-6 to TRBJ1-1; D uncertain. V was clipped by 4 bases and J by 3 bases, with 13 bases between them. The CDR3 sequence is 14 residues long. Germline CDR1 is SGHDT and CDR2 is YYEEEE.

This clonotype appeared a few times. This chain links TRBV7-9 with TRBJ1-2; no definite D call. Germline V gene lookup returns CDR1 SEHNR and CDR2 FQNEAQ (reference sequence). The CDR3 has 15 amino acids. Trimming removed 1 base at V and 1 base at J, with 10 bases between. The CDR3 here is CASSLVGQFNYGYTF. CDR3 nucleotide sequence: TGTGCCAGCAGCTTAGTCGGCCAGTTTAACTATGGCTACACCTTC.

The CDR3 DNA reads as TGTGCCAGCAGCCCATACGGGAGGGACGAGCAGTACTTC. It translates to CASSPYGRDEQYF. This chain uses TRBV7-9 with TRBJ2-7, with TRBD2 identical over 8 bases. J gave up 5 bases and V 5 bases, and 5 bases lay outside the gene matches. This CDR3 region has 13 residues. In germline, CDR1 is SEHNR, CDR2 FQNEAQ (reference sequence).

This chain joins TRBV7-6 and TRBJ2-7, with TRBD2 identical over 8 bases. Per germline, CDR1 SGHVS and CDR2 FNYEAQ. The CDR3 spans 15 residues. Losses at the gene ends were 3 bases for V and 6 bases for J; bases not matched to a gene: 10. CDR3 sequence reads: CASSFSSGGISEQYF. Written as DNA, the CDR3 is TGTGCCAGCAGCTTCAGCAGCGGGGGCATCTCCGAGCAGTACTTC.

For this clonotype: A single base separates this from a much larger clone, so it may be a read error. V and J are TRBV12-3 or TRBV12-4 and TRBJ2-3; D is perhaps TRBD1 (6 bases). The V end was cut by 5 bases, the J end by 3 bases, with 24 bases between. The CDR3 has 18 amino acids. CDR3 sequence: CASSPGQGIMFRTDTQYF. In DNA, the CDR3 is TGTGCCAGCAGTCCGGGGCAGGGGATAATGTTTAGGACAGATACGCAGTATTTT.

About this clonotype: This could be a read error, since a much larger clone is one nucleotide away. The rearrangement uses TRBV28 and TRBJ2-5; 7 bases match TRBD2. CDR1 is MDHEN, CDR2 SYDVKM, per germline. The CDR3 spans 14 residues. V was pared by 8 bases and J by 5 bases, with 11 bases of the junction left unmatched. CDR3 in DNA: TGTGCCAGCGGAGGACTAGTGGGATTTGAGACCCAGTACTTC. Protein: CASGGLVGFETQYF.

In its sample, this clonotype was seen many times. The V call is TRBV7-9, the J call TRBJ2-2; D uncertain. The CDR3 consists of 14 residues. Germline CDR1 reads SEHNR; CDR2 reads FQNEAQ (reference sequence). V was trimmed by 1 base and J by 0 bases, leaving 3 bases between them. CDR3 residues: CASSLVTNTGELFF. CDR3 nucleotide sequence: TGTGCCAGCAGCTTAGTTACGAACACCGGGGAGCTGTTTTTT.

The V call is TRBV19, the J call TRBJ2-2, with 7 bases matching TRBD1. CDR1 and CDR2 from the germline V gene are LNHDA and SQIVND (reference sequence). J gave up 1 base and V 6 bases, and 5 bases lay outside the gene matches. The CDR3 sequence is 15 residues long. The CDR3 DNA reads as TGTGCCAGTAGGCACAGGGGCGGGAACACCGGGGAGCTGTTTTTT. Protein sequence: CASRHRGGNTGELFF. Variable domain in full (rest from reference TRBV19 and TRBJ2-2): DGGITQSPKYLFRKEGQNVTLSCEQNLNHDAMYWYRQDPGQGLRLIYYSQIVNDFQKGDIAEGYSVSREKKESFPLTVTSAQKNPTAFYLCASRHRGGNTGELFFGEGSRLTVL.

This clonotype has just a few counts. The V and J genes are TRBV2 and TRBJ1-1, with D possibly being TRBD1 (6 bases). The V end lost 3 bases, the J end lost 8 bases, and 10 bases lay between the germline ends. CDR3 length equals 12 residues. Germline CDR1 SNHLY, CDR2 FYNNEI. CDR3 sequence reads: CASSDWGAEAFF. The CDR3 DNA reads TGTGCCAGCAGTGATTGGGGGGCCGAAGCTTTCTTT.

This clonotype was seen many times. The chain combines TRBV30 with TRBJ2-7, with D unclear. This CDR3 contains 14 residues. Germline-derived CDR1 and CDR2 are GTSNPN and SVGIG (reference sequence). The ends were cut back, 0 bases at V and 6 bases at J, with 15 bases in the middle. CDR3 in amino acids: CAWSVPGHLPEQYF. The CDR3 DNA is TGTGCCTGGAGTGTGCCGGGCCATCTCCCCGAGCAGTACTTC.

The rearrangement joins TRBV7-3 to TRBJ2-3; unclear D gene. Germline V gives CDR1 SGHTA, CDR2 FQGTGA. The V gene lost 2 bases and the J gene lost 4 bases, with 16 bases spanning the gap. The CDR3 is made up of 16 amino acids. In DNA, the CDR3 is TGTGCCAGCAGCTTATATGCCGCAGGTTTCGCAGATACGCAGTATTTT. This encodes CASSLYAAGFADTQYF. Together with reference TRBV7-3 and TRBJ2-3, the CDR3 gives the full variable domain: GAGVSQTPSNKVTEKGKYVELRCDPISGHTALYWYRQSLGQGPEFLIYFQGTGAADDSGLPNDRFFAVRPEGSVSTLKIQRTERGDSAVYLCASSLYAAGFADTQYFGPGTRLTVL.

V is TRBV6-2 or TRBV6-3 and J is TRBJ2-5, with 10 bases lining up with TRBD2. CDR3 length: 19 amino acids. Trimming at V came to 7 bases and at J to 4 bases, leaving 21 bases not matched to a gene. Germline CDR1 and CDR2: MNHEY and SVGEGT. For the CDR3, the DNA is TGTGCCAGCACCCACCTACAGCCAGCGGGAGGGCCGATTCGAGAGACCCAGTACTTC. Protein: CASTHLQPAGGPIRETQYF.

This clonotype was seen ten or more times. The CDR3 DNA follows: TGTGCCAGCAGCATAGATGGTGGGAGAGGAGATACGCAGTATTTT. It is translated as CASSIDGGRGDTQYF. This sequence joins TRBV7-2 and TRBJ2-3; D possibly corresponds to TRBD2 (5 bases). V was clipped by 5 bases and J by 5 bases, with 17 bases between them. This CDR3 contains 15 residues. Germline CDR1 and CDR2: SGHTA and FQGNSA. The full variable domain, its missing parts supplied by reference TRBV7-2 and TRBJ2-3, is GAGVSQSPSNKVTEKGKDVELRCDPISGHTALYWYRQSLGQGLEFLIYFQGNSAPDKSGLPSDRFSAERTGGSVSTLTIQRTQQEDSAVYLCASSIDGGRGDTQYFGPGTRLTVL.